This entry features one TCR beta chain sequence. Sequencing used immunoSEQ multiplex PCR; TCRdb keeps in-frame clones, though not all of them. The sample gives a few hundred thousand clones, roughly nine tenths of which show up once; less than 5% is in the top ten. This record belongs to a study of blood T cell repertoires in COVID-19. Trimming removed 4 bases at V and 4 bases at J, with 14 bases between. This CDR3 has 15 residues. The germline V gene encodes CDR1 LNHDA and CDR2 SQIVND (reference sequence). The rearrangement joins TRBV19 to TRBJ1-5, with D perhaps TRBD1 (6 bases). Sequencing input: peripheral blood. The receptor was isolated from a middle-aged woman who had recovered from COVID-19. CDR3 nucleotides: TGTGCCAGTAGTACGACCGGGACACCTAATCAGCCCCAGCATTTT. Amino acids: CASSTTGTPNQPQHF. Full variable domain (rest looked up from reference TRBV19 and TRBJ1-5): DGGITQSPKYLFRKEGQNVTLSCEQNLNHDAMYWYRQDPGQGLRLIYYSQIVNDFQKGDIAEGYSVSREKKESFPLTVTSAQKNPTAFYLCASSTTGTPNQPQHFGDGTRLSIL.